This TCR beta chain was identified during a study of post-analysis software for immune sequencing data (dated by TCRdb to the mid-2010s). Concerning the study at large: The recorded disease courses included relapsing-remitting, secondary progressive and progressive-relapsing multiple sclerosis, and some patients had no subtype annotation. The multiple sclerosis patient repertoires were compared with approximately 11 previously published healthy control repertoires from donors aged about 6 to 26 years. A subset of samples was prepared in parallel using single-end sample barcoding, then pooled and co-amplified after Illumina adapter ligation. Broad study findings and their caveats: The control group was slightly older than the multiple sclerosis patient group. About 5 TRBV segments, including TRBV5-6, TRBV5-1 and TRBV20-1, were significantly more frequent in patients than controls. Significantly lower normalized Chao1 diversity was found in multiple sclerosis patients than in controls, suggesting substantial peripheral T-cell clonal expansion. Direct clustering with F measure revealed strong co-clustering of samples prepared in the same batch, which led to a batch-effect correction.

From the germline V gene (reference sequence), CDR1 is SEHNR and CDR2 is FQNEAQ. Compared with germline, V lacks 2 bases and J lacks 2 bases; bases without a gene match: 5. CDR3 length: 15 amino acids, cysteine to phenylalanine. Of all the DNA, just the CDR3 is kept, 45 bases in frame from base 1. Remarks on this clonotype: The clone's antigen remains unknown. Per-base qualities were not stored, and no clone one base away is much larger.

Library generation was performed with PCR. Instrument on record: Illumina HiSeq 2500. Unique molecular identifiers were incorporated into TCR beta cDNA libraries to reduce PCR and sequencing biases. Per 1 to 10 million input T cells, approximately 500,000 cDNA molecules were obtained, such that each molecule approximated one T cell. Patient libraries were prepared and sequenced with the same protocol used for the earlier healthy control dataset. Samples belonging to the same batch were prepared together, multiplexed and sequenced on a shared HiSeq lane. On the authors' methods: MIGEC was used to process the raw barcoded reads, and molecular identifier groups with only a single read were discarded before consensus assembly and CDR3 extraction. VDJtools was used for post-analysis of the clonotype tables, with diversity normalized by down-sampling every dataset to the smallest sample size. In repertoire overlap clustering, CDR3 amino acid sequences, but not nucleotide sequences, were matched to correct batch-related cross-sample contamination. TCRdb reran the public reads through fastp at Q25 and MiXCR, keeping productive beta chains. Each entry merges the rows of one CDR3 protein and shows their most common DNA and genes. For this entry, the V and J calls and clone size follow TCRdb and not the study's own pipeline. The sample records 600,000 to 700,000 distinct CDR3 sequences, approximately 59% of which are singletons. Roughly 10% of the sample lies in the top ten.

TCR beta repertoires were profiled from peripheral blood of some 13 young patients with multiple sclerosis to demonstrate the VDJtools post-analysis software. The multiple sclerosis patients were children and adolescents ranging in age from roughly 6 to 16 years. This receptor chain uses TRBV7-9 and TRBJ2-5, with 7 middle bases fitting TRBD2. This TCR was sampled from a girl aged 2 to 9 with multiple sclerosis. Sample: blood. At the DNA level, the sequence is TGTGCCAGCAGCTTACCTAGCGGAGCTCAAGAGACCCAGTACTTC. The translation is CASSLPSGAQETQYF.